Listed below are T cell receptor beta chains from one sample, sequenced in a study of monozygotic twins with inflammatory bowel disease. TCRdb re-called the 5' RACE reads; every CDR3 protein appears as one record, without DNA. In total, the table holds around 410,000 distinct CDR3 sequences. Input material: blood. All receptors come from a human donor with ulcerative colitis or Crohn's disease, or a healthy co-twin of an affected twin (not recorded which). CDR3s include the opening cysteine and the closing phenylalanine or tryptophan.

CDR3 protein,J gene,V gene
CASSYSPVVNTEAFF,TRBJ1-1,TRBV6-5
CASSFRDRGSPLHF,TRBJ1-6,TRBV27
CASRLAGGAGANVLTF,TRBJ2-6,TRBV28
CASSYRGGARDTQYF,TRBJ2-3,TRBV19
CASSLRDINEQFF,TRBJ2-1,TRBV28
CASSRSSGSAPDTQYF,TRBJ2-3,TRBV7-3
CASSFVAGEYNEQFF,TRBJ2-1,TRBV28
CASSPDSGAYEQYF,TRBJ2-7,TRBV18
CASSTTSPTDTQYF,TRBJ2-3,TRBV18
CASSGLAGLPNTGELFF,TRBJ2-2,TRBV5-1
CASSIDGGTLRGQYF,TRBJ2-5,TRBV19
CATSRVNDESQYF,TRBJ2-5,TRBV15
CASSSTGTRNAGELFF,TRBJ2-2,TRBV7-8
CASSPSRLAGANTGELFF,TRBJ2-2,TRBV5-5
CASSLSPTSGPHSNEFLETQYF,TRBJ2-5,TRBV7-2
CASSLSGVGEQYF,TRBJ2-7,TRBV27
CASSWEGGIYNEQFF,TRBJ2-1,TRBV6-2/TRBV6-3
CSVEGTGVPGANVLTF,TRBJ2-6,TRBV29-1
CASSLASGELFF,TRBJ2-2,TRBV5-1
CSVFGPLGAYEQYF,TRBJ2-7,TRBV29-1
CASSLGPSDSYEQYF,TRBJ2-7,TRBV5-5
CASSLESRGEQYF,TRBJ2-7,TRBV7-9
CAWSGDTRNTEAFF,TRBJ1-1,TRBV30
CASSKNYEQYF,TRBJ2-7,TRBV11-2
CASTLGQGYEQYF,TRBJ2-7,TRBV28
CASSQLNNGYTF,TRBJ1-2,TRBV3-1
CSARKGSGNYNEQFF,TRBJ2-1,TRBV20-1
CAIKHPGLAITDTQYF,TRBJ2-3,TRBV27
CASSLTGTGGSYEQYF,TRBJ2-7,TRBV5-6
CASGPGGPVKTDTQYF,TRBJ2-3,TRBV23-1
CSARTPLGPGELFF,TRBJ2-2,TRBV20-1
CASSHPTMGTGNTGELFF,TRBJ2-2,TRBV4-1
CSVSTGGYYEQYF,TRBJ2-7,TRBV29-1
CASSLGGGATRTDTQYF,TRBJ2-3,TRBV7-2
CASSYLDRLDEQYF,TRBJ2-7,TRBV5-4
CASSSLTGRLNEQFF,TRBJ2-1,TRBV11-2